The clone carrying this T cell receptor beta chain has just one count. This entry is derived from a study of technical replicates of blood from a few donors. This table comes from immunoSEQ multiplex PCR, and its TCRdb copy is limited to in-frame clones, with some not included. This table holds approximately 60,000 clones, just under 90% found once. This receptor was identified in a human donor in good health. Some clones in this sample may be carry-over from other donors' samples. What was sequenced was PBMCs.

The CDR3 bases are TGTGCCAGCAGCTTAGATCAGGGGGCCCGGACTGAAGCTTTCTTT. Translation: CASSLDQGARTEAFF. The chain uses TRBV7-2 and TRBJ1-1, with 8 nucleotides matching TRBD1. This CDR3 spans 15 amino acids. After removal of 1 base from V and 5 bases from J, the junction contained 6 bases not matched to a gene. Germline V CDR1 and CDR2: SGHTA, FQGNSA.